This T cell receptor (beta chain) derives from a study of Ad26.COV2.S vaccination and SARS-CoV-2 variants. As for the study in general: Of the COV1001 trial arms, the Ad26.COV2.S arm included the donor. The vaccine Ad26.COV2.S was put into the muscle once, or twice with 56 days between. Overall study results and limits: Comparable non-spike TCR breadth was observed in vaccine and placebo recipients. Assessments of TCR breadth and depth may have underestimated the total T cell responses.

The germline V gene encodes CDR1 MNHEY and CDR2 SVGAGI. The V gene lost 2 bases and the J gene lost 3 bases, with 17 bases spanning the gap. The CDR3 covers 16 residues. Assay used: immunoSEQ multiplex PCR; TCRdb lists only in-frame clones, some missing. The sample contains hundreds of thousands of clones, around 90% of which appear only once. Treatment reported: around 19 received Ad26.COV2.S at low or high dose, single or two shots; roughly five received placebo; per-sample allocation not given. Repertoires come from day 63 after the first vaccine or placebo injection. Worth noting for this clone: Its target is unknown.

This TCR was recovered from a person between 18 and 65 years old who received the Ad26.COV2.S COVID-19 vaccine or a placebo. The source material was peripheral blood, sampled in a trial of Ad26.COV2.S vaccine versus placebo. The J gene is TRBJ2-7, the V gene TRBV6-5; D is tentatively TRBD1 or TRBD2 (6 bases each). The DNA of the CDR3 is TGTGCCAGCAGTTACGGGGGGCTAGCGCCAGACTACGAGCAGTACTTC. Translated: CASSYGGLAPDYEQYF.